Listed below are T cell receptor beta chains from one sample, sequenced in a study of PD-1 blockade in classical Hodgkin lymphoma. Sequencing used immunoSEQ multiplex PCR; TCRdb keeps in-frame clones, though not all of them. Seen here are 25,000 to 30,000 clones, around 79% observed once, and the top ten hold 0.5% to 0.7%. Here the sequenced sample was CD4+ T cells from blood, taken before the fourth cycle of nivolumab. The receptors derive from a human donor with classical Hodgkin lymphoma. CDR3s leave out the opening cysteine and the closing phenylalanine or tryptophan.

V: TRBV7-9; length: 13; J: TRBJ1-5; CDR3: ASSETGIRNQPQH
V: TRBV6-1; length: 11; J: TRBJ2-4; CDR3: ASSLTGGNIQY
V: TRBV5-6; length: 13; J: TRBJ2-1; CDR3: ASSLVPGMSHEQF
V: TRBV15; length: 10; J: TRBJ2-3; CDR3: ATSRDLDWPD
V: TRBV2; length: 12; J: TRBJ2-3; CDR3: ASGSGPSTDTQY
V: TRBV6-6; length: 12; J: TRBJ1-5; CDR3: ASSYRELDQPQH
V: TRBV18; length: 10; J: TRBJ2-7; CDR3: ASSPAGYEQY
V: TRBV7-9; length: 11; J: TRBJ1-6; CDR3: ASSPGGNSPLH
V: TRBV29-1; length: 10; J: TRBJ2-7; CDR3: SVALGVYEQY
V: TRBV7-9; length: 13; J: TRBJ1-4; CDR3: ASSLVKRANEKLF
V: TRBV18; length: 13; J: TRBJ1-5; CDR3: ASSPSGRGIQPQH
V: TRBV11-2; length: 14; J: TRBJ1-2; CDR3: ASSLGSGVSNYGYT
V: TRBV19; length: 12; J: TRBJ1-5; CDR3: ASSVRTGHQPQH
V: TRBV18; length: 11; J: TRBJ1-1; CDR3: ASSPDRQTEAF
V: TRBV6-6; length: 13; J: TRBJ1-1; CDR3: ASSYSGPLNTEAF
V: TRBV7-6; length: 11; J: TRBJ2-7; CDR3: ASSLAAGYEQY
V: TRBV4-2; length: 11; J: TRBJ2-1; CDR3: ASSQGLAGMQF
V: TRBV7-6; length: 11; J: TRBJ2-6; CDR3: ASSSQLADVLT
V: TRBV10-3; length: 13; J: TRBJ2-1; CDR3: AISLTSGGYNEQF
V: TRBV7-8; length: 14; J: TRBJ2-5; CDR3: ASSLILRGRQETQY
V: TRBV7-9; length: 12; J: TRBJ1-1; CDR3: ASSLDGWDTEAF
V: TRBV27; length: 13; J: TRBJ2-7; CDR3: ASNSTPGLVCEQY
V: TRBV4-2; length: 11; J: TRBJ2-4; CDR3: ASSQVRGNIQY
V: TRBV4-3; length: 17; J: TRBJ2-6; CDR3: ASSQKTPAGAVGANVLT
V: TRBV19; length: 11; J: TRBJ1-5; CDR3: ASSRTEYQPQH
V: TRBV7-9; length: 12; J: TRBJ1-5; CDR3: ASVDTDSNQPQH
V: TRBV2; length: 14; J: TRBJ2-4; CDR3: ASSGQGMRAKNIQY
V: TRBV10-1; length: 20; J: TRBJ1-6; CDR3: ASSEIKTRSPRGPPYNSPLH
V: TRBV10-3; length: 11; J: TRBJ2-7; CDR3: AITRDYRYEQY
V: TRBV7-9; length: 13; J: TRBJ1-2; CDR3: ASSSGQDAIYGYT
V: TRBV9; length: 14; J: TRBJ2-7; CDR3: ASSVSPGQGLNEQY
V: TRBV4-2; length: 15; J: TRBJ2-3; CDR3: ASSQDRKEAITDTQY